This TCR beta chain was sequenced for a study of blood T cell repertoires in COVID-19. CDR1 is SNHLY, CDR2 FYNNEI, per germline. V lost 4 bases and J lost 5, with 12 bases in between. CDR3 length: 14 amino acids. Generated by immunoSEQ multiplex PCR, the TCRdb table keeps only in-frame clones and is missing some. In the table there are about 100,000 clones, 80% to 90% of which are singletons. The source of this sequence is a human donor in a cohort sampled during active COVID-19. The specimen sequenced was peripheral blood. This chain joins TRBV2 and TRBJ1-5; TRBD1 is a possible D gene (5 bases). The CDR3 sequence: CASSVQDFYQPQHF. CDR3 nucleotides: TGTGCCAGCAGTGTACAGGATTTCTATCAGCCCCAGCATTTT.